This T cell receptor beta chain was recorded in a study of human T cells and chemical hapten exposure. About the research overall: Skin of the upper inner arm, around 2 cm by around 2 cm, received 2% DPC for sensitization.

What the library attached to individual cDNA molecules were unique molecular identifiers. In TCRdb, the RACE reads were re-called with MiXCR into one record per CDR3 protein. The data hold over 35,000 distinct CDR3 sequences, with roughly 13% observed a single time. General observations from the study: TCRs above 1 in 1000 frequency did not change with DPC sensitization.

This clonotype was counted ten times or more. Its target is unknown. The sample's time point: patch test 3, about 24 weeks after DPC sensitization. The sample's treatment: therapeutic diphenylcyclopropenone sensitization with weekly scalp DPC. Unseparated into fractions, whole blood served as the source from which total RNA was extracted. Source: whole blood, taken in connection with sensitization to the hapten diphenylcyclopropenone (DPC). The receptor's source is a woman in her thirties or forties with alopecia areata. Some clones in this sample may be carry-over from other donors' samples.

CDR3 coding DNA: TGTGCCAGCAGTTTCGGGACTACGTCTGGGCAGTACTTC. This codes for CASSFGTTSGQYF. This sequence joins TRBV12-3 or TRBV12-4 and TRBJ2-7; TRBD2 matches 7 bases. V trimming: 3 bases; J trimming: 9 bases; junction bases outside the gene matches: 8. The CDR3 is 13 residues long.